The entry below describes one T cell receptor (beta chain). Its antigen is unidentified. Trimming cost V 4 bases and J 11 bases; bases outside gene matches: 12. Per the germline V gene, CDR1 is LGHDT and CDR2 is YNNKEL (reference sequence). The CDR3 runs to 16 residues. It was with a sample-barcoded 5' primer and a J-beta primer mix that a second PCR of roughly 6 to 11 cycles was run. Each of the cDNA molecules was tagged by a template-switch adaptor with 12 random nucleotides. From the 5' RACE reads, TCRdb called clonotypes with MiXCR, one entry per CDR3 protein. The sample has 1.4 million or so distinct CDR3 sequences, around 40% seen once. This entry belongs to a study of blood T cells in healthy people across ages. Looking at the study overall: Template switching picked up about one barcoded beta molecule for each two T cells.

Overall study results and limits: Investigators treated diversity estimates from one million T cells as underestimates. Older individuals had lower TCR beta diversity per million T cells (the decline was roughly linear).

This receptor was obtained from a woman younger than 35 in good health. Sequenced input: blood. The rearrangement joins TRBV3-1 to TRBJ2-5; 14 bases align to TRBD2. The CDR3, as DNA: TGTGCCAGCAGCCCGAACCGACTAGCGGGGGGGAATGAGCAGTACTTC. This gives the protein CASSPNRLAGGNEQYF.